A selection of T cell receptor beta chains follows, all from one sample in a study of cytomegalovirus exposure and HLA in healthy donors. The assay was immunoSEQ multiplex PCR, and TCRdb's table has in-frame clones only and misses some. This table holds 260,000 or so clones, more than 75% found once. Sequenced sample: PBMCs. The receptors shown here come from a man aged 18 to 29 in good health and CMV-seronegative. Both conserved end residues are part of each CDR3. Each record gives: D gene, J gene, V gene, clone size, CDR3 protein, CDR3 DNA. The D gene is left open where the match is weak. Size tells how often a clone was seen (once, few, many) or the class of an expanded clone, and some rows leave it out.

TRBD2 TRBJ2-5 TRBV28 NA CASSFSGGAVRETQYF TGTGCCAGCAGTTTTAGCGGGGGGGCGGTTCGGGAGACCCAGTACTTC
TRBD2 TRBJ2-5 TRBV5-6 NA CASSFMAGGSFHQETQYF TGTGCCAGCAGCTTCATGGCGGGGGGCTCTTTCCACCAAGAGACCCAGTACTTC
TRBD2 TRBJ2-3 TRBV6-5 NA CASSLTSGVTDTQYF TGTGCCAGCAGTTTGACTAGCGGGGTCACAGATACGCAGTATTTT
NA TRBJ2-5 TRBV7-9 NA CATGAQETQYF TGTGCCACTGGGGCCCAAGAGACCCAGTACTTC
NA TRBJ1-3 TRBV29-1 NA CSAVQGSGNTIYF TGCAGCGCCGTGCAGGGGAGCGGAAACACCATATATTTT
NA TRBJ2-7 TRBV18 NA CASSPGQLVASYEQYF TGTGCCAGCTCACCCGGACAGCTAGTAGCCTCCTACGAGCAGTACTTC
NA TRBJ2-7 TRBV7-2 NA CASSRRSLAGEQYF TGTGCCAGCAGCCGGAGGAGCTTGGCCGGCGAGCAGTACTTC
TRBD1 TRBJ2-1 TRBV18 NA CASSAAGTGGNEQFF TGTGCCAGCTCCGCAGCCGGGACAGGGGGCAATGAGCAGTTCTTC
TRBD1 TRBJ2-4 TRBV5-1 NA CASSLEGAPNLIAKNIQYF TGCGCCAGCAGCTTAGAGGGGGCCCCCAATTTAATAGCCAAAAACATTCAGTACTTC
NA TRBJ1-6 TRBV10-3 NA CAISESSSSPLHF TGTGCCATCAGTGAGTCTTCGTCTTCACCCCTCCACTTT
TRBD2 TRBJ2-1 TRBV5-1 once CASTSSGGYNEQFF TGCGCCAGCACCTCTAGCGGGGGCTACAATGAGCAGTTCTTC
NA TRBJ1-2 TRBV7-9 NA CASSLRRAVSGYTF TGTGCCAGCAGCTTAAGGCGGGCAGTAAGTGGCTACACCTTC
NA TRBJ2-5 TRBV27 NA CASNFPRVLEETQYF TGTGCCAGCAATTTCCCCCGCGTTTTAGAAGAGACCCAGTACTTC
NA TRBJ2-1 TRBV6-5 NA CASSASSVGNEQFF TGTGCCAGCAGTGCCTCTAGTGTTGGCAATGAGCAGTTCTTC
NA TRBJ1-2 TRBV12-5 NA CASGFEDSSYGYTF TGTGCTAGTGGTTTCGAGGACAGCTCCTATGGCTACACCTTC
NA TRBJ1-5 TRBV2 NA CASSEVAINQPQHF TGTGCCAGCAGTGAGGTAGCTATTAATCAGCCCCAGCATTTT
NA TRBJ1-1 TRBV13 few CASSPGTLAGAFF TGTGCCAGCAGCCCCGGGACACTGGCTGGCGCTTTCTTT
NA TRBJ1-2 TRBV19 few CASTIWGGGQHNYGYTF TGTGCCAGTACCATTTGGGGAGGTGGGCAGCATAACTATGGCTACACCTTC
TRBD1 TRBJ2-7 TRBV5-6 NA CASSGQGPYEQYF TGTGCCAGCAGCGGACAGGGACCCTACGAGCAGTACTTC
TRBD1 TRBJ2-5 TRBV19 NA CASSILGTAETQYF TGTGCCAGTAGTATACTAGGGACAGCAGAGACCCAGTACTTC
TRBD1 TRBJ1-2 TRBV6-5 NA CASSYQTGGYGYTF TGTGCCAGCAGTTACCAGACAGGGGGCTATGGCTACACCTTC
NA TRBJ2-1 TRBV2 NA CASSAQRRSSYNEQFF TGTGCCAGCAGTGCACAGAGAAGAAGCTCCTACAATGAGCAGTTCTTC
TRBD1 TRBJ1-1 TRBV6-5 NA CASSSGQGSTEAFF TGTGCCAGCAGTTCGGGACAGGGGAGCACTGAAGCTTTCTTT
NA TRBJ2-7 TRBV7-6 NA CASSLEAGSVYEQYF TGTGCCAGCAGCTTAGAGGCAGGGTCGGTCTACGAGCAGTACTTC
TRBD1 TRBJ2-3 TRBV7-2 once CASSSLPGQGSDTQYF TGTGCCAGCAGCTCCTTGCCGGGACAGGGCTCAGATACGCAGTATTTT
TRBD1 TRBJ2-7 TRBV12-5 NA CASGLIGGNEQYF TGTGCTAGTGGTTTAATAGGGGGCAACGAGCAGTACTTC
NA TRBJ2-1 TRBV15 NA CATSRDSGNEQFF TGTGCCACCAGCAGAGATTCAGGGAATGAGCAGTTCTTC
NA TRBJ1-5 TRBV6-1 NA CASSGNLNRVPNQPQHF TGTGCCAGCAGTGGGAACCTGAACAGGGTCCCGAATCAGCCCCAGCATTTT
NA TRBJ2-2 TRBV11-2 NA CASSLASRSIGELFF TGTGCCAGCAGCTTAGCTTCCCGGTCGATCGGGGAGCTGTTTTTT
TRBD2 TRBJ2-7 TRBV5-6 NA CASRRTSGNSYEQYF TGTGCCAGCAGACGGACTAGCGGGAACTCCTACGAGCAGTACTTC
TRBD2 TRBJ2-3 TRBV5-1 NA CASVTSGGSTDTQYF TGCGCCAGCGTTACTAGCGGGGGGTCCACAGATACGCAGTATTTT
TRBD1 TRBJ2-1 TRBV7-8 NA CASSLYGTGLYNEQFF TGTGCCAGCAGCTTATACGGGACAGGTTTATACAATGAGCAGTTCTTC
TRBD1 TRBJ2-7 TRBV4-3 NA CASSSGTGLYEQYF TGCGCCAGCAGCTCCGGGACAGGGCTCTACGAGCAGTACTTC
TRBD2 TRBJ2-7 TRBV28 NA CASRSQSGLMTQYF TGTGCCAGCAGGTCTCAATCGGGACTAATGACGCAGTACTTC
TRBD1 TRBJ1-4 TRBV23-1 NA CASSQSVGGLRGNEKLFF TGCGCCAGCAGTCAATCGGTAGGGGGCCTTCGGGGTAATGAAAAACTGTTTTTT
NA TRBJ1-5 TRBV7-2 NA CASSPTTYSNQPQHF TGTGCCAGCAGCCCCACAACGTATAGCAATCAGCCCCAGCATTTT
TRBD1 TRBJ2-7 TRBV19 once CASSKNRGPSSYEQYF TGTGCCAGTAGTAAAAACAGGGGGCCAAGCTCCTACGAGCAGTACTTC
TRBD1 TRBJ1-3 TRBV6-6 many CASRQGQAGNTIYF TGTGCCAGCAGACAAGGACAGGCAGGAAACACCATATATTTT
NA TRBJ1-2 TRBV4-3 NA CASSQAGVRANLIF TGCGCCAGCAGCCAAGCAGGGGTCCGGGCCAACCTTATCTTC
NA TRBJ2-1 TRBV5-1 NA CASSGGSTYNEQFF TGCGCCAGCTCTGGAGGATCCACTTACAATGAGCAGTTCTTC
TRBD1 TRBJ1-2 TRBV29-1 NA CSAPDRGYGYTF TGCAGCGCCCCAGACAGGGGGTATGGCTACACCTTC
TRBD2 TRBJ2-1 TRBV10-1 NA CASSRRLAGGSGNEQFF TGCGCCAGCAGCCGTAGACTAGCGGGGGGCAGCGGCAATGAGCAGTTCTTC
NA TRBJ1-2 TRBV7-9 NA CASSFRSGLVRYTF TGTGCCAGCAGTTTTAGGTCAGGGCTGGTGAGATACACCTTC
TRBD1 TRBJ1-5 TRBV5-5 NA CASSLTGGEKPQHF TGTGCCAGCTCCCTTACAGGGGGGGAAAAGCCCCAGCATTTT
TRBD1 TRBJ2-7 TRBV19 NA CASRAGTGGSYEQYF TGTGCCAGTAGAGCGGGGACAGGGGGATCCTACGAGCAGTACTTC
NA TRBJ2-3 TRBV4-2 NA CASSQGSTQYF TGTGCCAGCAGCCAGGGGAGCACGCAGTATTTT
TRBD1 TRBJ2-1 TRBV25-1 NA CASRQGTPYNEQFF TGTGCCAGCAGACAGGGGACACCCTACAATGAGCAGTTCTTC
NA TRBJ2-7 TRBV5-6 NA CASSFWGHPGEQYF TGTGCCAGCAGCTTTTGGGGACACCCCGGGGAGCAGTACTTC
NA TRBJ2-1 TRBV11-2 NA CASSLGLAQFF TGTGCCAGCAGCTTAGGGTTAGCGCAGTTCTTC
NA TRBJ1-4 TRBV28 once CASSPGGRMDEKLFF TGTGCCAGCAGTCCGGGGGGGAGGATGGATGAAAAACTGTTTTTT
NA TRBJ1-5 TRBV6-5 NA CASSTTGPNQPQHF TGTGCCAGCAGTACTACAGGGCCTAATCAGCCCCAGCATTTT
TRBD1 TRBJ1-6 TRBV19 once CASRRQGFVSPLHF TGTGCCAGTAGACGACAGGGTTTCGTTTCACCCCTCCACTTT
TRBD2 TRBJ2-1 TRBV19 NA CASSTPGLAVYNEQFF TGTGCCAGTAGTACCCCGGGACTAGCGGTTTACAATGAGCAGTTCTTC
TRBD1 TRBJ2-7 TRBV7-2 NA CASSIRDRALSYEQYF TGTGCCAGCAGCATCCGGGACAGGGCGCTCTCCTACGAGCAGTACTTC
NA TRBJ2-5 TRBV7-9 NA CASSLGPGKGGGETQYF TGTGCCAGCAGCTTAGGGCCCGGGAAGGGTGGAGGAGAGACCCAGTACTTC
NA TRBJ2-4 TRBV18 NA CASSPRQENIQYF TGTGCCAGCTCACCTAGACAGGAAAACATTCAGTACTTC
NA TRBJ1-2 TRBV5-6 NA CASSLQSGETF TGTGCCAGCAGCTTGCAGTCGGGGGAAACCTTC
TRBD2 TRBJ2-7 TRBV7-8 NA CASSLALAGGQDEQYF TGTGCCAGCAGCTTAGCGTTAGCGGGGGGGCAGGACGAGCAGTACTTC
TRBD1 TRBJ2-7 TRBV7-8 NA CASSSGTGTYEQYF TGTGCCAGCAGCTCCGGGACAGGGACCTACGAGCAGTACTTC
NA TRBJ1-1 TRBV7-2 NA CASSLAPSTEAFF TGTGCCAGCAGCTTAGCGCCGAGCACTGAAGCTTTCTTT